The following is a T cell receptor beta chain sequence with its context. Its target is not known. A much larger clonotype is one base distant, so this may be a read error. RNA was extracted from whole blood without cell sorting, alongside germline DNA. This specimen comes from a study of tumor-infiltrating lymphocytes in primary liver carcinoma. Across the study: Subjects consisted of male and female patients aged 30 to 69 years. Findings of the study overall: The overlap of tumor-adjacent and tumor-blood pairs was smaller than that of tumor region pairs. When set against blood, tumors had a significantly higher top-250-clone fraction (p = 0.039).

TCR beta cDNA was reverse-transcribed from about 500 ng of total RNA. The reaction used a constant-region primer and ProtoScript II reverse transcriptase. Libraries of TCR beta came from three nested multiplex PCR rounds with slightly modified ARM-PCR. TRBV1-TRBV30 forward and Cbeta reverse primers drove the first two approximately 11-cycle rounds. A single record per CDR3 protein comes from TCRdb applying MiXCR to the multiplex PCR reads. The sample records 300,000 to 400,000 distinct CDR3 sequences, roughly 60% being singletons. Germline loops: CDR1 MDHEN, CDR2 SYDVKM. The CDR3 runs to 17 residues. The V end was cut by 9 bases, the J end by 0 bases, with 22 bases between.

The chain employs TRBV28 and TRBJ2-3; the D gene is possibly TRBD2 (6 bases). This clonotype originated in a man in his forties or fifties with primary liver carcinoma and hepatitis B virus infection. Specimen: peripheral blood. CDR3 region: CASTQTRLGVSTDTQYF. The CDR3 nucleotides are TGTGCCAGTACGCAGACCAGACTAGGGGTTAGCACAGATACGCAGTATTTT.